Listed here is a single T cell receptor (beta chain). This clone was observed a few times. The target of this receptor is not known. No quality values exist for individual bases; no much larger clone is one base distant. The entire amount of isolated RNA was reverse transcribed using the High Capacity cDNA Reverse Transcription Kit, so the sequenced TCRB transcripts were expressed ones. Naive, central memory and regulatory T cell samples underwent deep immunoSEQ sequencing, averaging around 4 million total reads per sample. Sorted cells were lysed in RLT buffer and RNA was extracted with DNase-treated RNeasy Micro or Mini kits, depending on cell number. To prevent cross-contamination, every cell subset was processed on its own, while patient and healthy donor samples were processed together. The immunoSEQ multiplex PCR was used to amplify TCRB sequences from cDNA, yielding 87-bp fragments that span the CDR3 region. Sequencing of the amplicons was performed on the Illumina HiSeq platform. In the paper's pipeline: Synthetic template baselines were used to correct PCR bias computationally, reads within Hamming distance 2 were collapsed together, and singletons that could not be merged were discarded. Reads were aligned to IMGT to assign V, D and J genes, CDR3 length, and insertions or deletions at six rearrangement sites. Within each subset, clonotype counts were normalized to the number of sorted cells before true diversity and Gini coefficients were calculated with the tcR R package. The overlap coefficient, calculated on TCRB nucleotide sequences, was used to measure repertoire sharing. As a proxy for the pre-selection repertoire, out-of-frame TCRB sequences from naive cells were analyzed. TCRdb took this table from immuneACCESS and kept in-frame rearrangements with V and J called. Such tables lack part of the clones; where checked against another copy, unresolved V genes explain under half of the gap, and the rest is unexplained. V, J and clone size are taken as reported in that table, and D and trimming were inferred from the DNA itself. The sample records 500,000 to 850,000 clones, around 15% of which are singletons. The top ten constitute 0.03% to 0.045% of the sample.

These data belong to a study of beta chain features in type 1 diabetes (dated by TCRdb to the late 2010s). Regarding the complete study: No differences in mean age, gender distribution, total cell number or subset yield were found between patients and healthy donors. The study compared the TCRB repertoires of sorted circulating CD4+ T cell subsets in recently diagnosed type 1 diabetes patients with those in matched healthy donors. Whereas all 30 or so donors provided naive and central memory subsets, regulatory and stem cell-like memory subsets were isolated from just 8 patients and roughly 8 healthy donors. Across all samples, some 110,000,000 sorted cells were examined, and cell number per subset correlated strongly with RNA yield. The investigation overall reported the following: HLA sub-analyses involved small numbers of individuals, so any influence of HLA type on TCRB rearrangement remained unresolved. Because cDNA was sequenced instead of genomic DNA, highly expressing activated cells could be over-represented, though the groups showed no difference in activation or CD3 levels. PCR might favor shorter templates, but patient and control samples were amplified and corrected together, so any skew would affect both groups equally. Naive, central memory and regulatory TCRB repertoires appeared to be more alike among patients than among healthy donors. Patients with type 1 diabetes made fewer insertions and deleted more nucleotides at VDJ recombination sites, implying thymic rearrangement abnormalities. Type 1 diabetes patients showed a moderate but significant shortening of TCRB CDR3 length in all four CD4+ subsets.

The CDR3, cysteine through phenylalanine, is 16 amino acids long. Only the CDR3 DNA stays, 48 bases, in frame from base 1. In the germline V gene, CDR1 corresponds to KGHSH and CDR2 to LQKENI. V loses 2 bases, J loses 6 bases, and the germline ends lie 20 bases apart. Each donor gave one peripheral blood draw, roughly 0.12 L on average, collected into heparinised tubes. Using a panel that included CD45RO, CCR7, CD25, CD127, CD95 and CD27, naive, central memory, regulatory and stem cell-like memory CD4+ T cells were sorted on a BD FACSAria II. Purity was above 98% for every sorted population. PBMCs were isolated right away by Lymphoprep density gradient centrifugation and were stained directly, without culture. So that batch effects would be minimized, each experiment stained and sorted samples in pairs, pairing one healthy donor with one patient.

The source is a man in his late teens or twenties with type 1 diabetes. Sequenced input: naive CD4+ T cells from blood. The cell subset or site tag for this specimen amounts to: true naive CD4+ T cells. The chain links TRBV18 with TRBJ2-7, with a weak D call of TRBD2 (5 bases match). The CDR3 corresponds to CASSPVSRLAGIEQYF. The nucleotides are TGTGCCAGCTCACCAGTAAGCAGGCTAGCAGGCATCGAGCAGTACTTC.